Listed below are T cell receptor beta chains from one sample, sequenced in a study of cytomegalovirus exposure and HLA in healthy donors. Generated by immunoSEQ multiplex PCR, the TCRdb table keeps only in-frame clones and is missing some. The repertoire includes about 140,000 clones, approximately 88% of them detected once, and about 4.9% sits in the top ten. Sequenced sample: PBMCs. All receptors come from a man aged 18 to 29 in good health and CMV-seropositive. Each CDR3 is given with its conserved first and last residue. The order of the fields is V gene, J gene, clone size, D gene, CDR3 DNA, CDR3 protein. The D gene is left open where the match is weak. Where a row states a size, it is once, few, many or the class of an expanded clone; other rows omit it.

TRBV5-8	TRBJ2-1	.	.	TGTGCCAGCAGCTGGGGAGAATATGAGCAGTTCTTC	CASSWGEYEQFF
TRBV4-2	TRBJ1-1	.	.	TGTGCCAGCAGCCAAGAAATAGAAACTGAAGCTTTCTTT	CASSQEIETEAFF
TRBV7-9	TRBJ1-5	.	TRBD1	TGTGCCAGCAGCGGAGGGACAGGGAATCAGCCCCAGCATTTT	CASSGGTGNQPQHF
TRBV7-3	TRBJ2-2	.	.	TGTGCCAGCACCTTACAGGCGTCGAACACCGGGGAGCTGTTTTTT	CASTLQASNTGELFF
TRBV9	TRBJ1-1	few	.	TGTGCCAGCAGCGTGGCGGTGAACACTGAAGCTTTCTTT	CASSVAVNTEAFF
TRBV4-2	TRBJ2-3	once	TRBD2	TGTGCCAGCAGCCACCTTGGGACTACCACCACAGATACGCAGTATTTT	CASSHLGTTTTDTQYF
TRBV29-1	TRBJ2-2	.	.	TGCAGCGTCGGGACTTCGAACACCGGGGAGCTGTTTTTT	CSVGTSNTGELFF
TRBV6-1	TRBJ1-1	.	TRBD1	TGTGCCAGCAGTGGCAGGGGGTATGACACTGAAGCTTTCTTT	CASSGRGYDTEAFF
TRBV19	TRBJ2-2	.	.	TGTGCCAGTAGACCGACAGAGAACACCGGGGAGCTGTTTTTT	CASRPTENTGELFF
TRBV4-1	TRBJ1-1	.	TRBD1	TGCGCCAGCAGCCAAGGAGCCGGGACAGGGCCCACTGAAGCTTTCTTT	CASSQGAGTGPTEAFF
TRBV2	TRBJ1-2	.	TRBD1	TGTGCCAGAACACAGGAATACGGACAGGATTACACCTTC	CARTQEYGQDYTF
TRBV7-9	TRBJ2-7	few	.	TGTGCCAGCAGCTCCCGGGACACTTTATACGAGCAGTACTTC	CASSSRDTLYEQYF
TRBV30	TRBJ1-2	.	.	TGTGCCTGGAGTATCGTTGGCAGGTTCCCCGCCCCTGCTAACTATGGCTACACCTTC	CAWSIVGRFPAPANYGYTF
TRBV11-2	TRBJ2-1	.	.	TGTGCCAGCAGCTTATTGGGGCTAGCGGTGGAGGGGGGTGAGCAGTTCTTC	CASSLLGLAVEGGEQFF
TRBV6-5	TRBJ1-2	.	TRBD1	TGTGCCAGCAGCAGGACAGGGACGAACTATGGCTACACCTTC	CASSRTGTNYGYTF
TRBV9	TRBJ1-2	.	.	TGTGCCAGCAGCGTAGACAGTCATGGCTACACCTTC	CASSVDSHGYTF
TRBV2	TRBJ2-1	.	TRBD2	TGTGCCAGCAGAGGATTAGCGGGGGGGAAATACAATGAGCAGTTCTTC	CASRGLAGGKYNEQFF
TRBV30	TRBJ1-5	.	.	TGTGCCTGGAGTGAGGGGCAGGTTTCTCAGCCCCAGCATTTT	CAWSEGQVSQPQHF
TRBV18	TRBJ2-1	.	TRBD2	TGTGCCAGCTCACCACCCGGGACTAGCGGGGGCCGGAAAAATGAGCAGTTCTTC	CASSPPGTSGGRKNEQFF
TRBV6-1	TRBJ1-4	.	TRBD1	TGTGCCAGCAGCCCGGGACAGGGTTGGGAAAAACTGTTTTTT	CASSPGQGWEKLFF
TRBV7-8	TRBJ2-5	.	TRBD1	TGTGCCAGCAGCCAAGGGGGCAGGGGAGAGACCCAGTACTTC	CASSQGGRGETQYF
TRBV19	TRBJ1-1	.	.	TGTGCCAGTAGCCGAGCTAACACTGAAGCTTTCTTT	CASSRANTEAFF
TRBV4-1	TRBJ1-1	.	.	TGCGCCAGCAGCCCTAATACAGGGTTCATGAACACTGAAGCTTTCTTT	CASSPNTGFMNTEAFF
TRBV6-5	TRBJ2-5	.	TRBD1	TGTGCCAGCAGTTTCTCCGGGACAGCCCAAGAGACCCAGTACTTC	CASSFSGTAQETQYF
TRBV4-1	TRBJ2-1	.	TRBD2	TGCGCCAGCAGCCAACCGCGGGAGAACTATGAGCAGTTCTTC	CASSQPRENYEQFF
TRBV5-1	TRBJ2-3	.	.	TGCGCCAGCAGCTGGAGGGGGCAGGGAGCAGATACGCAGTATTTT	CASSWRGQGADTQYF
TRBV5-1	TRBJ1-3	.	TRBD1	TGCGCCAGCAGCAGCCGGGACAGTAACCCCCTTTTTGGAAACACCATATATTTT	CASSSRDSNPLFGNTIYF
TRBV9	TRBJ1-1	.	.	TGTGCCAGCGACGGGGGGCAACCTGAAGCTTTCTTT	CASDGGQPEAFF
TRBV6-5	TRBJ1-1	.	.	TGTGCCAGCAGTCAAGGGACACTAAACACTGAAGCTTTCTTT	CASSQGTLNTEAFF
TRBV5-1	TRBJ1-1	.	.	TGCGCCAGCAGCTTGGTGGGCCAACGAACACTGAATGAAGCTTTCTTT	CASSLVGQRTLNEAFF
TRBV13	TRBJ1-2	.	.	TGTGCCAGCAGCTTTCCCGGGGAGGGACCGAGTAACTATGGCTACACCTTC	CASSFPGEGPSNYGYTF
TRBV23-1	TRBJ2-7	.	.	TGCGCCAGCAGTCAATCGGGGGGACGGTTC	CASSQSGGRF
TRBV5-1	TRBJ2-2	.	TRBD2	TGCGCCAGCAGCTATGGACTAGCGAGGGGGACCGGGGAGCTGTTTTTT	CASSYGLARGTGELFF
TRBV6-6	TRBJ1-2	.	.	TGTGCCAGCACCCCTGGAGGAACTGGCTACACCTTC	CASTPGGTGYTF
TRBV7-6	TRBJ2-1	.	.	TGTGCCAGCAGCTTAGCTTGGGGGGATGAGCAGTTCTTC	CASSLAWGDEQFF
TRBV9	TRBJ1-5	.	.	TGTGCCAGCATCATTGACAGTGTGTTCCAGCCCCAGCATTTT	CASIIDSVFQPQHF
TRBV5-5	TRBJ1-5	once	.	TGTGCCAGCAGCTTGGATAGGACTTACAATCAGCCCCAGCATTTT	CASSLDRTYNQPQHF
TRBV5-4	TRBJ1-6	once	.	TGTGCCACCACAACAGGATTCTCCTATAATTCACCCCTCCACTTT	CATTTGFSYNSPLHF
TRBV4-2	TRBJ1-2	.	.	TGTGCCAGCAGCAGACAACCCACGGCTAACTATGGCTACACCTTC	CASSRQPTANYGYTF
TRBV13	TRBJ1-3	.	.	TGTGCCAGCAGCTCTCGGACAGAAAACACCATATATTTT	CASSSRTENTIYF
TRBV11-2	TRBJ2-7	.	TRBD2	TGTGCCAGCAGCTGGACTAGCGGAACCTACGAGCAGTACTTC	CASSWTSGTYEQYF
TRBV29-1	TRBJ1-1	.	.	TGCAGCGTACGCCGGGGGGGGGCGGGCACTGAAGCTTTCTTT	CSVRRGGAGTEAFF
TRBV19	TRBJ2-3	.	.	TGTGCCAGTAGTACTAGCACAGATACGCAGTATTTT	CASSTSTDTQYF
TRBV2	TRBJ1-3	.	.	TGTGCCAGCAGTGAACGGTCAGGGTCAGGAAACACCATATATTTT	CASSERSGSGNTIYF
TRBV9	TRBJ2-3	.	TRBD1	TGTGCCAGCAGCGCCCAACGGACAGGGGCTAGCACAGATACGCAGTATTTT	CASSAQRTGASTDTQYF
TRBV6-1	TRBJ1-1	.	.	TGTGCCACCTTAAGGTCAGGGAACACTGAAGCTTTCTTT	CATLRSGNTEAFF
TRBV9	TRBJ1-2	.	.	TGTGCCAGCAGCTCCGGGACTTTGAGGGGCTATGGCTACACCTTC	CASSSGTLRGYGYTF
TRBV28	TRBJ1-2	few	.	TGTGCCAGCAGCGCGGGGCAGGCAGCTAACTATGGCTACACCTTC	CASSAGQAANYGYTF